This entry lists 15 T cell receptor beta chains sequenced from one sample in a study of Graves' ophthalmopathy and Graves' hyperthyroidism. RNA transcripts were the template, and TCR beta CDR3 regions were amplified from them. HTBI primers were used in a first-round RT-PCR, which preceded a second-round multiplex PCR. In TCRdb, the multiplex PCR reads were re-called with MiXCR into one record per CDR3 protein. In the table there are roughly 700,000 distinct CDR3 sequences, 40% of which are singletons. The sequencing input was peripheral blood. Source of these receptors: an adult man with Graves' ophthalmopathy.

This chain uses TRBV14 with TRBJ2-7; D ambiguous. V shed 2 bases and J shed 5 bases, with 22 bases lying between them. There are 17 residues in the CDR3. Germline assignment: CDR1 SGHDN and CDR2 FVKESK. CDR3: CASSQNSDARTRDEQYF. Written as DNA, the CDR3 is TGTGCCAGCAGCCAAAACAGTGATGCGAGGACCCGAGACGAGCAGTACTTC.

About this clonotype: Here the CDR3 omits its conserved ending phenylalanine or tryptophan, so a read error is the likely source. The V and J genes are TRBV2 and TRBJ1-1; D might be TRBD1 (5 bases). The ends were cut back, 3 bases at V and 3 bases at J, with 8 bases in the middle. In germline, CDR1 is SNHLY, CDR2 FYNNEI. The CDR3 consists of 13 residues. CDR3 protein: CASSDREDTEAFL. In DNA form, the CDR3 reads TGTGCCAGCAGTGACAGGGAAGACACTGAAGCTTTCCTT.

This chain joins TRBV25-1 and TRBJ1-4, with TRBD1 matching 8 bases. The V gene end was trimmed by 10 bases and the J gene end by 8 bases; junction bases not matched to a gene: 9. The germline V gene has CDR1 MGHDK and CDR2 SYGVNS. CDR3 length: 13 amino acids. CDR3: CATETGASEKLFF. The CDR3 DNA reads as TGTGCCACTGAGACAGGGGCAAGCGAAAAACTGTTTTTT.

Comments on this clonotype: The junction shows a germline mismatch at one end, possibly a read error. V and J are TRBV25-1 and TRBJ2-7; no definite D call. This CDR3 region has 11 residues. Germline V gives CDR1 MGHDK, CDR2 SYGVNS. CDR3 sequence (DNA): TGTGCCGGCAGTGAGTCTGGGGAGCAGTACTTC. Translating gives CAGSESGEQYF.

This chain uses TRBV6-1 with TRBJ1-1; D unresolved. V was cut by 10 bases and J by 5 bases, with 20 bases left in between. The CDR3 contains 14 residues. In germline, CDR1 is MNHNS, CDR2 SASEGT. The CDR3 DNA sequence: TGTGCCATCCTAGACCCGGGTCTCGGGACTGAAGCTTTCTTT. Amino acid sequence: CAILDPGLGTEAFF.

The gene calls are TRBV7-2 and TRBJ1-6; D not resolved. The V and J ends lost 3 bases and 11 bases respectively, with 11 bases between them. This CDR3 comprises 13 residues. The germline gives CDR1 SGHTA, CDR2 FQGNSA. CDR3 nucleotide sequence: TGTGCCAGCAGCTTGAGGGCCAGAACACCCCTCCACTTT. Its protein is CASSLRARTPLHF.

This clonotype was seen at least ten times. The CDR3 DNA follows: TGTGCCAGCAGCTTAAGGAGGGGGCAGGGGGACCCTGCTAGAGGCTACACCTTC. Its protein product is CASSLRRGQGDPARGYTF. This chain joins TRBV7-2 and TRBJ1-2; 7 bases match TRBD1. V was pared by 2 bases and J by 8 bases, with 20 bases of the junction left unmatched. This CDR3 comprises 18 residues. Germline lookup yields CDR1 SGHTA and CDR2 FQGNSA.

This clonotype was recorded only once. CDR3: CATSDPGTSGMAPQHF. The CDR3, as DNA: TGTGCCACCAGTGACCCCGGGACTAGCGGGATGGCGCCCCAGCATTTT. The V and J genes are TRBV24-1 and TRBJ1-5; D may be TRBD1 (5 bases). Looked up from germline, CDR1 is KGHDR and CDR2 is SFDVKD. This CDR3 is built from 16 residues. Deletions cut 4 bases from V and 9 bases from J, with 21 bases between.

There are many counts of this clonotype. J is TRBJ2-5 and V is TRBV25-1, with D possibly being TRBD1 (5 bases). The CDR3 contains 14 residues. V shed 1 base and J shed 3 bases, with 9 bases lying between them. The germline V gene has CDR1 MGHDK and CDR2 SYGVNS. The CDR3 DNA is TGTGCCAGCAGTGAATGGGGCATTAAAGAGACCCAGTACTTC. This gives the protein CASSEWGIKETQYF.

This clonotype was seen repeatedly, ten times or more. J is TRBJ2-2 and V is TRBV2; a weak D match, TRBD2 (6 bases). Trimming took off 2 bases at V and 0 bases at J, with 10 bases between the two ends. Germline V gives CDR1 SNHLY, CDR2 FYNNEI. This CDR3 contains 16 residues. Written as DNA, the CDR3 is TGTGCCAGCAGTGAAACGTGGGGGGCGAACACCGGGGAGCTGTTTTTT. The encoded protein is CASSETWGANTGELFF.

The chain uses TRBV7-9 and TRBJ2-5; perhaps TRBD2 as D (5 bases). This CDR3 has 14 residues. Looked up from germline, CDR1 is SEHNR and CDR2 is FQNEAQ (reference sequence). The germline V and J ends were trimmed by 5 bases and 2 bases, with 12 bases remaining between them. CDR3: CASSIQRAQETQYF. The CDR3, as DNA: TGTGCCAGCAGCATACAGAGGGCTCAAGAGACCCAGTACTTC. Filled out from reference TRBV7-9 and TRBJ2-5, the complete variable domain reads DTGVSQNPRHKITKRGQNVTFRCDPISEHNRLYWYRQTLGQGPEFLTYFQNEAQLEKSRLLSDRFSAERPKGSFSTLEIQRTEQGDSAMYLCASSIQRAQETQYFGPGTRLLVL.

V usage is TRBV14 and J usage is TRBJ2-7; D unclear. The CDR3 length is 14 residues. The V and J ends lost 4 bases and 7 bases respectively, with 17 bases between them. Germline V gene lookup returns CDR1 SGHDN and CDR2 FVKESK. The chain's CDR3 is CASSRQSFGGEQYF. CDR3 nucleotides: TGTGCCAGCAGCCGACAATCTTTCGGTGGGGAGCAGTACTTC.

This clonotype was counted a few times. This chain links TRBV11-2 with TRBJ1-2; possibly TRBD1 for D (5 bases). The CDR3 sequence is 15 residues long. Germline V gene data show CDR1 as SGHAT and CDR2 as FQNNGV. V was shortened by 10 bases and J by 7 bases, with 25 bases between the two germline ends. The CDR3 nucleotides are TGTGCCACCAACGTACCGGTACAGGCGGCAGGTGGCTACACCTTC. It codes for CATNVPVQAAGGYTF.

This clonotype was picked up a small number of times. V usage is TRBV7-2 and J usage is TRBJ1-5; possibly TRBD1 for D (6 bases). Trimming stripped 5 bases from V and 3 bases from J, with 14 bases between. The germline V gene encodes CDR1 SGHTA and CDR2 FQGNSA. The CDR3 is made up of 15 amino acids. The CDR3 DNA sequence: TGTGCCAGCAGCCCCCGGGACACTTCCAATCAGCCCCAGCATTTT. Residues: CASSPRDTSNQPQHF. Supplemented by reference TRBV7-2 and TRBJ1-5, the full variable domain reads GAGVSQSPSNKVTEKGKDVELRCDPISGHTALYWYRQSLGQGLEFLIYFQGNSAPDKSGLPSDRFSAERTGGSVSTLTIQRTQQEDSAVYLCASSPRDTSNQPQHFGDGTRLSIL.

Concerning this clonotype itself: An end of the junction does not agree with germline; a read error may underlie this. The chain uses TRBV10-3 and TRBJ1-2; no clear D. The CDR3 is 15 residues long. Germline CDR1 ENHRY, CDR2 SYGVKD. The CDR3 spells CASSLFGEFNYGYTF. The CDR3 DNA reads TGTGCCAGCAGTTTATTCGGGGAGTTTAACTATGGCTACACCTTC.